The 6 T cell receptor beta chains listed next were all sequenced from one sample in a study of blood T cell repertoires in COVID-19. Method: immunoSEQ multiplex PCR; TCRdb's copy keeps in-frame clones and lacks some. The data contain approximately 80,000 clones, roughly 85% of them singletons. Sequenced sample: peripheral blood. These receptors were obtained from a man aged 50 to 60 with COVID-19, enrolled during active disease.

This rearrangement joins TRBV27 to TRBJ1-5; TRBD1 might be the D (6 bases). Trimming left V 4 bases short and J 0 bases short, with 10 bases between. The germline CDR1 and CDR2 sequences are MNHEY and SMNVEV (reference sequence). The CDR3 loop spans 15 amino acids. CDR3 amino acids: CASSYQGYSNQPQHF. CDR3 in DNA: TGTGCCAGCAGTTACCAGGGGTATAGCAATCAGCCCCAGCATTTT.

The V gene is TRBV6-9, the J gene TRBJ2-7; 8 bases fit TRBD1. In germline, CDR1 is MNHGY, CDR2 SVAAGI. CDR3 length: 12 residues. After removal of 4 bases from V and 5 bases from J, the junction contained 1 base not matched to a gene. This chain's CDR3 is CASSLDRDEQYF. The DNA of the CDR3 is TGTGCCAGCAGTTTGGACAGGGACGAGCAGTACTTC.

This clone was detected a few times. The V gene is TRBV4-1, the J gene TRBJ2-3; D is undetermined. The CDR3 has 14 residues. CDR1 is MGHRA and CDR2 is YSYEKL in the germline V gene. Trimming removed 1 base from V and 1 base from J, with 6 bases in between. The CDR3 loop reads CASSQAYGTDTQYF. In nucleotides, the CDR3 is TGCGCCAGCAGCCAAGCCTACGGCACAGATACGCAGTATTTT.

The chain employs TRBV27 and TRBJ1-1; a possible D gene is TRBD1 (5 bases). CDR3 size: 16 residues. CDR1 MNHEY and CDR2 SMNVEV come from the germline V gene (reference sequence). Trimming pared 2 bases from V and 2 bases from J, leaving 15 bases between. This CDR3 is CASSLQPGGRNTEAFF. DNA of the CDR3: TGTGCCAGCAGTTTACAACCCGGGGGGAGAAACACTGAAGCTTTCTTT.

For this clone: This specimen includes other DNA sequences encoding the same CDR3. The V call is TRBV28, the J call TRBJ2-7; 7 nucleotides agree with TRBD1. V shed 3 bases, J shed 1 base, and the junction held 9 bases outside the gene matches. Per germline, CDR1 MDHEN and CDR2 SYDVKM. The CDR3 totals 16 residues. The DNA for the CDR3 is TGTGCCAGCAGTTTCCCGGTCAGGACAGGTTCCTACGAGCAGTACTTC. Translating gives CASSFPVRTGSYEQYF.

CDR3 sequence: CAIIFSREEVDEQFF. The CDR3 nucleotides read TGTGCCATCATTTTTTCTCGGGAGGAGGTCGATGAGCAGTTCTTC. The V call is TRBV28, the J call TRBJ2-1; 7 nucleotides agree with TRBD2. The CDR3 covers 15 residues. The germline gives CDR1 MDHEN, CDR2 SYDVKM. The V and J ends lost 10 bases and 8 bases, in that order; junction bases with no gene match: 17. The whole variable domain, filled in from reference TRBV28 and TRBJ2-1, reads DVKVTQSSRYLVKRTGEKVFLECVQDMDHENMFWYRQDPGLGLRLIYFSYDVKMKEKGDIPEGYSVSREKKERFSLILESASTNQTSMYLCAIIFSREEVDEQFFGPGTRLTVL.